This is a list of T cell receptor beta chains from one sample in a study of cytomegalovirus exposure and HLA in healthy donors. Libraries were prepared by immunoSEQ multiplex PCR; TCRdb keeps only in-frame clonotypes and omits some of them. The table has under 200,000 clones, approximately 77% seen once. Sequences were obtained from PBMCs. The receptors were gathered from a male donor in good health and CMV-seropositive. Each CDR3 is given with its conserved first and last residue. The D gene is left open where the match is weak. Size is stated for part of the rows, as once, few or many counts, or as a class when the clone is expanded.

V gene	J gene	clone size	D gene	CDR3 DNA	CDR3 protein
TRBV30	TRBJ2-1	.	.	TGTGCCTACCTCGGGGTCGGGAAAAACAATGAGCAGTTCTTC	CAYLGVGKNNEQFF
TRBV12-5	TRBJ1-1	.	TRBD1	TGTGCTAGTGGTTTGACTAAGGGGACAGGGAGAGAGAACACTGAAGCTTTCTTT	CASGLTKGTGRENTEAFF
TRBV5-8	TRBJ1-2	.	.	TGTGCCAGCAGCTTCCCGGGACTGCAAACTTTTTATGGCTACACCTTC	CASSFPGLQTFYGYTF
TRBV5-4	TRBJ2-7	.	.	TGTGCCAGCAGCTTGCAGGGGCCAAGCTCCTACGAGCAGTACTTC	CASSLQGPSSYEQYF
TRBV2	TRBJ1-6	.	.	TGTGCCAGCAGTGACCCTGGACTTCTGAGCTCCTATAATTCACCCCTCCACTTT	CASSDPGLLSSYNSPLHF
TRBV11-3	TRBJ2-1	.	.	TGTGCCAGCGGCCAAGGCGGTGAGCAGTTCTTC	CASGQGGEQFF
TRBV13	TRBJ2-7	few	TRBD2	TGTGCCAGCAGCTTAAATGACGGGGGGGTCGACGAGCAGTACTTC	CASSLNDGGVDEQYF
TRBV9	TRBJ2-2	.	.	TGTGCCAGCAGCCCACCCGATGGCGGGCACTCCGGGGAGCTGTTTTTT	CASSPPDGGHSGELFF
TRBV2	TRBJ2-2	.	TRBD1	TGTGCCAGCACCGGGACAGGGGCCACCGGGGAGCTGTTTTTT	CASTGTGATGELFF
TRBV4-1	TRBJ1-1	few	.	TGCGCCAGCAGCCACGGGGGGACTGAAGCTTTCTTT	CASSHGGTEAFF
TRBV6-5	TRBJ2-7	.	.	TGTGCCAGCAGCTCCTATATCCGGGGCGAGCAGTACTTC	CASSSYIRGEQYF
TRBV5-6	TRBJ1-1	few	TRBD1	TGTGCCAGCAGCTTGGGCAGGGGGGCTGAAGCTTTCTTT	CASSLGRGAEAFF
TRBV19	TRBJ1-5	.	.	TGTGCCAGTAGTACTCGAAACGGGGGCAATCAGCCCCAGCATTTT	CASSTRNGGNQPQHF
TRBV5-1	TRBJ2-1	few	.	TGCGCCAGCAGCTTGGCGGGCTCCTACAATGAGCAGTTCTTC	CASSLAGSYNEQFF
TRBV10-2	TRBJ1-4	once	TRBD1	TGCGCCAGCAGTGAGTACAGGGGAAGTGAAAAACTGTTTTTT	CASSEYRGSEKLFF
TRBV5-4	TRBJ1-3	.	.	TGTGCCAGCAGCTTGGGGCTAAGCGACGGCCACTCTGGAAACACCATATATTTT	CASSLGLSDGHSGNTIYF
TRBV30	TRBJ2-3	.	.	TGTGCCTACCTACTCGGAGATACGCAGTATTTT	CAYLLGDTQYF
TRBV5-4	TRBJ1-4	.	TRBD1	TGTGCCAGCAGCTCAACCCCGAGGGACAGGGGAAATGAAAAACTGTTTTTT	CASSSTPRDRGNEKLFF
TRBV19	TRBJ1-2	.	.	TGTGCCAGTAGTATCAGGGTGGACTATGGCTACACCTTC	CASSIRVDYGYTF
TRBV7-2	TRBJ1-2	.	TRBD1	TGTGCCAGCAGCTTAGGGACAGGGACTAAGGGAGGCTACACCTTC	CASSLGTGTKGGYTF
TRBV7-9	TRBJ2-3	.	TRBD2	TGTGCCAGCACCCATGGGGGGGGAGGCGGATATACGCAGTATTTT	CASTHGGGGGYTQYF
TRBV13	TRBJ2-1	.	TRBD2	TGTGCCAGCAGCTGGCGTAGGTTCTCGCGGGGGGGCTCCTACAATGAGCAGTTCTTC	CASSWRRFSRGGSYNEQFF
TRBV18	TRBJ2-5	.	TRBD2	TGTGCCAGCTCACCACAGCGGGGGGGCGAGGAGACCCAGTACTTC	CASSPQRGGEETQYF
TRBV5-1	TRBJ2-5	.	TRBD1	TGCGCCAGCAGGCATACAGGGGGGCAAGAGACCCAGTACTTC	CASRHTGGQETQYF
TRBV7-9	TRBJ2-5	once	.	TGTGCCAGCAGCCCCCCACGCTCGGGAGAGACCCAGTACTTC	CASSPPRSGETQYF
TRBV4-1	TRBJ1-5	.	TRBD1	TGCGCCAGCAGCCAGGACAGGGGTTATCTTCAGCCCCAGCATTTT	CASSQDRGYLQPQHF
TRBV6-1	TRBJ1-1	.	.	TGTGCCAGCAGTGAAGTGCGGATCACTGAAGCTTTCTTT	CASSEVRITEAFF
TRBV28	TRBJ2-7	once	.	TGTGCCAGCAGCCCTGGCCCCTACGAGCAGTACTTC	CASSPGPYEQYF
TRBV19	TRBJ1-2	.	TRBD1	TGTGCCAGCCTGGACAGGGCGGGTGTCTATGGCTACACCTTC	CASLDRAGVYGYTF
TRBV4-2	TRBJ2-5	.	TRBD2	TGTGCCAGCAGCCAAGAAGGTCTAGCGGGGGTTCGGGGGGAGACCCAGTACTTC	CASSQEGLAGVRGETQYF
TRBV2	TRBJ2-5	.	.	TGTGCCAGCAGTGACCGGGACACTTATGCACCCGACTTC	CASSDRDTYAPDF
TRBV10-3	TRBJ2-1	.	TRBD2	TGTGCCATCAGTGGATTAGCGGGGGGGCGGGATGAGCAGTTCTTC	CAISGLAGGRDEQFF
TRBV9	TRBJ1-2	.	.	TGTGCCAGCGGGCCCCGGCATGGCTACACCTTC	CASGPRHGYTF
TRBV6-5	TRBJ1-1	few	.	TGTGCCAGCAGTTACTCGCCCGGGAACACTGAAGCTTTCTTT	CASSYSPGNTEAFF
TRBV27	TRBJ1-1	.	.	TGTGCCAGCAGTTTCGGGCAGGGGCATAACACTGAAGCTTTCTTT	CASSFGQGHNTEAFF
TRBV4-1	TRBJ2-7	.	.	TGCGCCAGCAGCCAAGAGGCAGGCGAAAACTACGAGCAGTACTTC	CASSQEAGENYEQYF
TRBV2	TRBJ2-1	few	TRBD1	TGTGCCAGCAGTCGCCCGGGACAGGGGGCCGATGAGCAGTTCTTC	CASSRPGQGADEQFF
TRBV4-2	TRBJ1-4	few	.	TGTGCCAGCAGCCTGTTCCGAGGAGGTTCTAATGAAAAACTGTTTTTT	CASSLFRGGSNEKLFF
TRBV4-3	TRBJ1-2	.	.	TGCGCCAGCAGCCAAGATAGCGGGGGCGGACCCTTCTATGGCTACACCTTC	CASSQDSGGGPFYGYTF
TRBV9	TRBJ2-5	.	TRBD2	TGTGCCAGCAGCGTGACTAGCGGGGGAGAGACCCAGTACTTC	CASSVTSGGETQYF
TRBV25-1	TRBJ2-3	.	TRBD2	TGTGCCAGCAGGGGGACTAGCGGGGGGCCGGGGTCAGATACGCAGTATTTT	CASRGTSGGPGSDTQYF
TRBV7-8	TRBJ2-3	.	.	TGTGCCAGCAGCTCGACCGCCCGGGGGACAGATACGCAGTATTTT	CASSSTARGTDTQYF
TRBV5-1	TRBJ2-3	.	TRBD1	TGCGCCAGCAGCTCGACAGGGGGGGACACAGATACGCAGTATTTT	CASSSTGGDTDTQYF
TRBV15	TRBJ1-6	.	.	TGTGCCACCGCGGGTGCGGATTCACCCCTCCACTTT	CATAGADSPLHF
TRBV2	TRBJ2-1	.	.	TGTGCCAGCATGATGGGCGGGGGCTATGAGCAGTTCTTC	CASMMGGGYEQFF
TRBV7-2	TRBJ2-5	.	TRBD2	TGTGCCAGCAGCTTAGTGCCAGCGGGGCAAGAGACCCAGTACTTC	CASSLVPAGQETQYF
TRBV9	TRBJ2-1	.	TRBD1	TGTGCCAGCAGTATAGACAGGGACAATGAGCAGTTCTTC	CASSIDRDNEQFF
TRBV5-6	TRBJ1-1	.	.	TGTGCCAGCAGGCCCACGGGGGAAGGGAACACTGAAGCTTTCTTT	CASRPTGEGNTEAFF
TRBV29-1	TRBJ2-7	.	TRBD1	TGCAGCGTTGAAAAGGGGGCGCTTTCCGAGCAGTACTTC	CSVEKGALSEQYF
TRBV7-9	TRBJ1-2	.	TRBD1	TGTGCCAGCACACCCGGGTTGGGACAGTATGGCTACACCTTC	CASTPGLGQYGYTF
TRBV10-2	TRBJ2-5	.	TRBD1	TGCGCCAGCAGTGCCGGGACAGGGGGCGCAGGGGAGACCCAGTACTTC	CASSAGTGGAGETQYF
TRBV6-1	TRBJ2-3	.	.	TGTGCCAGCAGTGATTCACTGACTACGAATACGCAGTATTTT	CASSDSLTTNTQYF
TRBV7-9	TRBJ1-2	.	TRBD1	TGTGCCAGCAGTTCAACAGGGGCCGCCACCTTC	CASSSTGAATF
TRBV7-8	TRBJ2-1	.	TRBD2	TGTGCCAGCAGCTTACGGCAGCGGGGGGCCCTATACAATGAGCAGTTCTTC	CASSLRQRGALYNEQFF
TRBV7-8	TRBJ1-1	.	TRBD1	TGTGCCAGCAGCCACACGACAGGGCGAACTGAAGCTTTCTTT	CASSHTTGRTEAFF